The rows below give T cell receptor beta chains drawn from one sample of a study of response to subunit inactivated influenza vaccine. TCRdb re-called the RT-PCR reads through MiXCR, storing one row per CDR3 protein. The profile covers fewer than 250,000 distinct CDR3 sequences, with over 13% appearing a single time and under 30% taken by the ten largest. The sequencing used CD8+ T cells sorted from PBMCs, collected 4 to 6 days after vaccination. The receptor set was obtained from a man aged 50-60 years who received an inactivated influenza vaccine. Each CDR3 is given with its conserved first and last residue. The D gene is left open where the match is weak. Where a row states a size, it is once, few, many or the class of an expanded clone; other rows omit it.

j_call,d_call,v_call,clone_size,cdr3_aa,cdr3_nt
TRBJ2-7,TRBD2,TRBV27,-,CASSHLSLPAGGSRVRQYF,TGTGCCAGCAGTCATTTGTCCCTCCCCGCGGGAGGCTCAAGAGTAAGGCAGTACTTC
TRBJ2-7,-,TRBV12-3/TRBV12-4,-,CASKGHRDLYEQYF,TGTGCCAGCAAGGGACACAGGGACCTATACGAGCAGTACTTC
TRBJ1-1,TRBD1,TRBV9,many,CASSPRDRPNTEAFF,TGTGCCAGCAGCCCCCGGGACAGGCCGAACACTGAAGCTTTCTTT
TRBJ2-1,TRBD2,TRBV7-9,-,CASSSGAGGICNEQFF,TGTGCCAGCAGCTCAGGAGCGGGGGGGATTTGCAATGAGCAGTTCTTC
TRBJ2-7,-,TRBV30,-,CAWSRGTEQYF,TGTGCCTGGAGTAGGGGAACAGAGCAGTACTTC
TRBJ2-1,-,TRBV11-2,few,CASSLTGTYNEQFF,TGTGCCAGCAGCTTAACTGGGACCTACAATGAGCAGTTCTTC
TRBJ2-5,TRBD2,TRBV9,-,CASGNSGIQETQYF,TGTGCCAGCGGGAATAGCGGGATCCAAGAGACCCAGTACTTC
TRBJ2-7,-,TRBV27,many,CASSSSPGLAFGEQYF,TGTGCCAGCAGTTCCTCCCCCGGACTTGCCTTTGGCGAGCAGTACTTC
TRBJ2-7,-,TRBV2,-,CASRAGFYYEQYF,TGTGCCAGCAGGGCGGGATTTTACTACGAGCAGTACTTC
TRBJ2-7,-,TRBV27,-,CASSLYVTGASEQYF,TGTGCCAGCAGTTTATACGTGACAGGTGCCTCCGAGCAGTACTTC
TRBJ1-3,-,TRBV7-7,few,CASIAEAVGNTIYF,TGTGCTAGCATCGCGGAGGCAGTTGGAAACACCATATATTTT
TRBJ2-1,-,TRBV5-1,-,CASSLEGVLEFF,TGCGCCAGCAGCTTGGAGGGGGTTTTGGAGTTCTTC
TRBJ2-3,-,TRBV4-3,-,CASSQEKETSTDTQYF,TGCGCCAGCAGCCAAGAGAAAGAGACTAGCACAGATACGCAGTATTTT
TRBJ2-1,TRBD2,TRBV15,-,CATSRELAGYNEQFF,TGTGCCACCAGCAGAGAACTAGCGGGTTACAATGAGCAGTTCTTC
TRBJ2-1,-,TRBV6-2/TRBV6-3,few,CASSYSAGVSYNEQFF,TGTGCCAGCAGTTACTCAGCGGGCGTGTCCTACAATGAGCAGTTCTTC
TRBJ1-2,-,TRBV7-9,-,CASSLGRSGYTF,TGTGCCAGCAGCTTAGGTCGGAGTGGCTACACCTTC
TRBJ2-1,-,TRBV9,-,CASSLTDSMDEQFF,TGTGCCAGCAGCCTGACTGATTCCATGGATGAGCAGTTCTTC
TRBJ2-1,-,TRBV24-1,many,CATSPGRNEQFF,TGTGCCACCAGCCCCGGACGGAATGAGCAGTTCTTC
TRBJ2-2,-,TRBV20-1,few,CSARGLNTGELFF,TGCAGTGCTAGGGGACTTAACACCGGGGAGCTGTTTTTT
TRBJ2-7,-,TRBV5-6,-,CASSLARDYEQYF,TGTGCCAGCAGCTTGGCCAGGGACTACGAGCAGTACTTC
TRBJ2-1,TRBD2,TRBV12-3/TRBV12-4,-,CASSFGLAEGNEQFF,TGTGCCAGCAGCTTTGGACTAGCGGAGGGTAATGAGCAGTTCTTC
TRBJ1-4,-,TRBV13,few,CASSDAGTFAEKLFF,TGTGCCAGCAGCGACGCAGGGACGTTTGCTGAAAAACTGTTTTTT
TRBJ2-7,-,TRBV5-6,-,CASSSDPYEQYF,TGTGCCAGCAGCTCGGACCCTTACGAGCAGTACTTC
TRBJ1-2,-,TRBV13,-,CASSLGQHGYTF,TGTGCCAGCAGCTTAGGACAGCATGGCTACACCTTC
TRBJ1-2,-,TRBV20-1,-,CSARESGGYAYGYTF,TGCAGTGCTAGAGAATCCGGGGGCTACGCCTATGGCTACACCTTC
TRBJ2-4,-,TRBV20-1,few,CSARESPKNIQYF,TGCAGTGCTAGGGAGTCCCCCAAAAACATTCAGTACTTC
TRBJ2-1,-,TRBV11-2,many,CASSLGVGVRLNTYNEQFF,TGTGCCAGCAGCTTAGGGGTGGGTGTGCGACTCAATACCTACAATGAGCAGTTCTTC
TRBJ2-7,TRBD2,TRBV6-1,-,CAVREASGRGSYEQYF,TGTGCCGTACGGGAAGCTAGCGGGAGGGGTTCCTACGAGCAGTACTTC
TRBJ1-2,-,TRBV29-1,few,CSATPLGRLANYGYTF,TGCAGCGCTACTCCGCTAGGACGGTTAGCTAACTATGGCTACACCTTC
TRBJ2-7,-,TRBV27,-,CASSFILGDEQYF,TGTGCCAGCAGTTTCATCCTAGGGGACGAGCAGTACTTC
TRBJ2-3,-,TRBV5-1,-,CASSLDGTDTQYF,TGCGCCAGCAGCTTGGACGGGACAGATACGCAGTATTTT
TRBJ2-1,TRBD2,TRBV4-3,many,CASSQGLAGVYNEQFF,TGCGCCAGCAGCCAAGGACTAGCGGGGGTTTACAATGAGCAGTTCTTC
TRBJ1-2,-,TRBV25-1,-,CASTPGAGTSAGYTF,TGTGCCAGCACCCCCGGGGCCGGGACATCGGCCGGCTACACCTTC
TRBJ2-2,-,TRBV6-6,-,CASSYAYTGELFF,TGTGCCAGCAGTTACGCATACACCGGGGAGCTGTTTTTT
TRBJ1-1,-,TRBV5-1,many,CASSFSVNTEAFF,TGCGCCAGCAGCTTTTCGGTGAACACTGAAGCTTTCTTT
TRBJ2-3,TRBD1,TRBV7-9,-,CASSSQGQTDTQYF,TGTGCCAGCAGCTCCCAGGGACAGACAGATACGCAGTATTTT
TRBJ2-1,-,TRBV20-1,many,CSAKESSGNYNEQFF,TGCAGTGCTAAGGAGTCGTCAGGTAATTACAATGAGCAGTTCTTC
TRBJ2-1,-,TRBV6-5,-,CASSSYTSIANEQFF,TGTGCCAGCAGTTCTTATACTAGTATTGCCAATGAGCAGTTCTTC
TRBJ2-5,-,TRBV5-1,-,CASSLGADLRETQYF,TGCGCCAGCAGCTTGGGAGCAGACTTAAGGGAGACCCAGTACTTC
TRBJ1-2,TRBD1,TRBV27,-,CASSLLGGDGYTF,TGTGCCAGCAGTTTACTAGGGGGCGATGGCTACACCTTC
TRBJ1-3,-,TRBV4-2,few,CASSQEVAGSGNTIYF,TGTGCCAGCAGCCAAGAGGTGGCAGGCTCTGGAAACACCATATATTTT
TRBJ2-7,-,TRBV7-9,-,CASSPRAGRRTYEQYF,TGTGCCAGCAGCCCCCGAGCGGGCAGGAGGACCTACGAGCAGTACTTC
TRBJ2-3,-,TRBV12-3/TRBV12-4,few,CASSLLVGMTDTQYF,TGTGCCAGCAGTTTACTAGTTGGGATGACAGATACGCAGTATTTT
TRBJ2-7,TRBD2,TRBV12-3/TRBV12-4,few,CASSLARGVLSYEQYF,TGTGCCAGCAGTTTAGCGCGGGGGGTCCTCTCCTACGAGCAGTACTTC
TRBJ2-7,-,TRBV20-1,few,CSLREGGYEQYF,TGCAGTCTCAGGGAGGGGGGTTACGAGCAGTACTTC
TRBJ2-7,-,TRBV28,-,CASSLLVGRVDHEQYF,TGTGCCAGCAGTTTATTGGTGGGGCGCGTTGACCACGAGCAGTACTTC
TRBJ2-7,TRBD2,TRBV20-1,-,CSARGGGDWEQYF,TGCAGTGCTAGAGGGGGGGGAGACTGGGAGCAGTACTTC
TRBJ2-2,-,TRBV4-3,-,CASSQVTLNTGELFF,TGCGCCAGCAGCCAAGTGACTCTGAACACCGGGGAGCTGTTTTTT
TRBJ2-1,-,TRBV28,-,CASSPLMGSNEQFF,TGTGCCAGCAGTCCTCTGATGGGGTCCAATGAGCAGTTCTTC
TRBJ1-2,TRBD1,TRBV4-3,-,CASSQAGTGAGYTF,TGCGCCAGCAGCCAAGCCGGGACAGGGGCTGGCTACACCTTC
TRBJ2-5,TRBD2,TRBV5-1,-,CASSLEGLAGLETQYF,TGCGCCAGCAGCTTGGAGGGACTAGCGGGGTTGGAGACCCAGTACTTC
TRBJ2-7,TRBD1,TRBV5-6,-,CASSLAGQGFAEQYF,TGTGCCAGCAGCTTGGCGGGACAGGGGTTCGCCGAGCAGTACTTC
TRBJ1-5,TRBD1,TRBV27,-,CASSLFGTGINQPQHF,TGTGCCAGCAGTTTGTTCGGGACAGGGATCAATCAGCCCCAGCATTTT